A selection of T cell receptor beta chains follows, all from one sample in a study of cytomegalovirus exposure and HLA in healthy donors. Clones were read by immunoSEQ multiplex PCR, and TCRdb kept only the in-frame ones, dropping some. The data contain 140,000 to 150,000 clones, about 73% of them singletons. What was sequenced was PBMCs. The receptors stem from an older woman in good health and CMV-seropositive. The CDR3 runs from the conserved cysteine through the conserved F or W. The D gene is left open where the match is weak. Some rows mark clone size as missing; the rest say once, few, many or name a class of expanded clone.

j_gene	abundance	d_gene	v_gene	CDR3nt	CDR3aa
TRBJ1-1	.	.	TRBV28	TGTGCCAGCAGTTTATCGACTGAAGCTTTCTTT	CASSLSTEAFF
TRBJ1-2	.	TRBD1	TRBV28	TGTGCCAGCAGTTTAACAGGGGCTAACTATGGCTACACCTTC	CASSLTGANYGYTF
TRBJ2-1	.	.	TRBV11-3	TGTGCCAGCAGCTCAGGGGAGGGAAGGCATGAGCAGTTCTTC	CASSSGEGRHEQFF
TRBJ2-1	.	TRBD2	TRBV5-1	TGCGCCAGCAGCCAAGGACTAGCGGGGAACAATGAGCAGTTCTTC	CASSQGLAGNNEQFF
TRBJ2-6	few	.	TRBV7-8	TGTGCCAGCAGCTTAGGGACAGTCGGGGCCAACGTCCTGACTTTC	CASSLGTVGANVLTF
TRBJ2-3	.	TRBD2	TRBV19	TGTGCCAGTAGTACCAGCGGGACTAGCGGGATAAGCACAGATACGCAGTATTTT	CASSTSGTSGISTDTQYF
TRBJ1-1	.	.	TRBV5-1	TGCGCCAGCAGCTTGAAGGGGGACACTGAAGCTTTCTTT	CASSLKGDTEAFF
TRBJ2-7	few	TRBD1	TRBV5-1	TGCGCCAGCAGCCTGGGACAGGAGATCTACGAGCAGTACTTC	CASSLGQEIYEQYF
TRBJ1-5	.	TRBD1	TRBV4-2	TGTGCCAGCAGCCAATTTTGGCAGGGGGATTCAGGCAATCAGCCCCAGCATTTT	CASSQFWQGDSGNQPQHF
TRBJ2-1	.	TRBD2	TRBV7-6	TGTGCCTGTTCCGGGACTAGCGTTTGGAATGAGCAGTTCTTC	CACSGTSVWNEQFF
TRBJ2-3	few	.	TRBV19	TGTGCCAGTACCGGACAGAACACAGATACGCAGTATTTT	CASTGQNTDTQYF
TRBJ1-1	few	.	TRBV5-1	TGCGCCAGCAGCCCAAGTTGGGGTGTCAGGGATAACACTGAAGCTTTCTTT	CASSPSWGVRDNTEAFF
TRBJ2-3	.	.	TRBV29-1	TGCAGCGTTGGAGGGAGTTCAAGCACAGATACGCAGTATTTT	CSVGGSSSTDTQYF
TRBJ1-2	.	.	TRBV19	TGTGCCAGTAGGCGACCTGGGGCAGCCACCGGCTATGGCTACACCTTC	CASRRPGAATGYGYTF
TRBJ1-1	.	TRBD1	TRBV18	TGTGCCAGCTCACCGGGACAGGGGTATGGCACTGAAGCTTTCTTT	CASSPGQGYGTEAFF
TRBJ2-2	.	TRBD2	TRBV10-3	TGTGCCATCAGTGACACTAGCGGGAAACAGTACACCGGGGAGCTGTTTTTT	CAISDTSGKQYTGELFF
TRBJ1-2	.	.	TRBV20-1	TGCAGTGCTAGGAGTAGTTATGGCTACACCTTC	CSARSSYGYTF
TRBJ1-3	.	TRBD1	TRBV25-1	TGTGCCAGCAGTGAGGACAGGGCCTCTGGAAACACCATATATTTT	CASSEDRASGNTIYF
TRBJ1-1	.	.	TRBV10-2	TGCGCCAGCAGGGGCCCGGGCAGCGGTGAAGCTTTCTTT	CASRGPGSGEAFF
TRBJ2-6	few	.	TRBV4-1	TGCGCCAGCAGCCCTAAGGAGGTCTCTGGGGCCAACGTCCTGACTTTC	CASSPKEVSGANVLTF
TRBJ2-4	.	.	TRBV5-1	TGCGCCAGCAGCTCGGCTAGCGACGGCATTCAGTACTTC	CASSSASDGIQYF
TRBJ2-1	.	TRBD2	TRBV2	TGTGCCAGCACCTCTAGCGGGAGCGCGTACAATGAGCAGTTCTTC	CASTSSGSAYNEQFF
TRBJ1-1	.	.	TRBV28	TGTGCCAGCAGTTTGTGGCCGGGCGAGGGCACTGAAGCTTTCTTT	CASSLWPGEGTEAFF
TRBJ1-1	.	.	TRBV28	TGTGCCAGCAGTTTCAGTCGCCGGGTCGCTGAAGCTTTCTTT	CASSFSRRVAEAFF
TRBJ1-1	.	.	TRBV19	TGTGCCAGTAGTGCCCCGGTCTTATTCGGACAGTGGGGCACTGAAGCTTTCTTT	CASSAPVLFGQWGTEAFF
TRBJ1-5	few	.	TRBV5-6	TGTGCCAGCAGCTTACCAGGTAACAATCAGCCCCAGCATTTT	CASSLPGNNQPQHF
TRBJ2-1	.	.	TRBV5-1	TGCGCCAGCAGCTTGGGGGGCCTAGAGTTCTACAATGAGCAGTTCTTC	CASSLGGLEFYNEQFF
TRBJ1-5	.	.	TRBV7-8	TGTGCCAGCAGCTGGCGCGGAAGCAATCAGCCCCAGCATTTT	CASSWRGSNQPQHF
TRBJ1-2	.	TRBD1	TRBV30	TGTGCCTGGAGTTCCCGGGACAGGGGGCGAGCTAACTATGGCTACACCTTC	CAWSSRDRGRANYGYTF
TRBJ2-7	.	TRBD1	TRBV6-5	TGTGCCAGCAGTTACGGTGACAGGGGGAGTTACGAGCAGTACTTC	CASSYGDRGSYEQYF
TRBJ1-2	.	.	TRBV30	TGTGCCTGGAGTGGCCAGGGCTATGGCTACACCTTC	CAWSGQGYGYTF
TRBJ1-6	.	.	TRBV6-4	TGTGCCAGCAGGCGACAGGTTAATTCACCCCTCCACTTT	CASRRQVNSPLHF
TRBJ2-3	.	.	TRBV13	TGTGCCAGCAGCTCCGGGGGCACAGATACGCAGTATTTT	CASSSGGTDTQYF
TRBJ1-2	few	TRBD1	TRBV18	TGTGCCAGCTCACCAAACAGGGGTAATGGCTACACCTTC	CASSPNRGNGYTF
TRBJ2-7	.	TRBD2	TRBV7-9	TGTGCCAGCAGCCGCAGCGGGAGGGCAACCTACGAGCAGTACTTC	CASSRSGRATYEQYF
TRBJ1-1	.	.	TRBV30	TGTGCCTGGAGTTCTCTTCCTATGAACACTGAAGCTTTCTTT	CAWSSLPMNTEAFF
TRBJ2-7	.	.	TRBV28	TGTGCCAGCAGCCTGACACGGACTTCCCAGTACTTC	CASSLTRTSQYF
TRBJ1-1	few	.	TRBV21-1	TGTGCCAGCAGCCCGCGGGGGAACACTGAAGCTTTCTTT	CASSPRGNTEAFF
TRBJ1-3	.	.	TRBV2	TGTGCCAGCAGTGGGCCAGGCAGAAACACCATATATTTT	CASSGPGRNTIYF
TRBJ2-1	.	.	TRBV11-2	TGTGCCAGCAGCCTAAGTACTAGTTCCCCGTTCTTC	CASSLSTSSPFF
TRBJ1-1	few	TRBD1	TRBV2	TGTGCCAGCATTCCTTTGGGACAGTTGAACACTGAAGCTTTCTTT	CASIPLGQLNTEAFF
TRBJ2-2	.	TRBD2	TRBV19	TGTGCCAGTAGTATACTAGCGGGAGCAATCGGGGAGCTGTTTTTT	CASSILAGAIGELFF
TRBJ1-1	.	.	TRBV30	TGTGCCTCCGGACAGACTAACACTGAAGCTTTCTTT	CASGQTNTEAFF
TRBJ2-1	.	TRBD1	TRBV6-1	TGTGCCAGCAGTGATCCGAACAGGGGGAATGAGCAGTTCTTC	CASSDPNRGNEQFF
TRBJ2-7	.	TRBD1	TRBV5-1	TGCGCCAGCAGCCAGGGACAGGGGATGAGGGAGCAGTACTTC	CASSQGQGMREQYF